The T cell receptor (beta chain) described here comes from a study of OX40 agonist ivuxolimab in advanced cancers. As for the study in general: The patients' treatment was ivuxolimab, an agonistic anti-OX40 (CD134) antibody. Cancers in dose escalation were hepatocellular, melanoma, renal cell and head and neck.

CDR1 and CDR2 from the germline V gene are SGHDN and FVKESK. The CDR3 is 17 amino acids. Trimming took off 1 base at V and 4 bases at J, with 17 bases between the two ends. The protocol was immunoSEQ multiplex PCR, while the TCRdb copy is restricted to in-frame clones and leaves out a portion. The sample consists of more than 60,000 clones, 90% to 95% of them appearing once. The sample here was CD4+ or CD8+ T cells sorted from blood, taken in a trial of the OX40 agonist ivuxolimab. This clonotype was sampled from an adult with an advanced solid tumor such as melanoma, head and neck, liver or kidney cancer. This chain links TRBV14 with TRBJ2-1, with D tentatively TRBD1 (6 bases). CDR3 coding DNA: TGTGCCAGCAGCCAAGGGGGCAGGGGCGGTCGGTACAATGAGCAGTTCTTC. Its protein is CASSQGGRGGRYNEQFF. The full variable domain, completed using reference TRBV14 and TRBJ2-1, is EAGVTQFPSHSVIEKGQTVTLRCDPISGHDNLYWYRRVMGKEIKFLLHFVKESKQDESGMPNNRFLAERTGGTYSTLKVQPAELEDSGVYFCASSQGGRGGRYNEQFFGPGTRLTVL.